The clone carrying this TCR beta chain was seen a handful of times. Its antigen is not identified. This entry is derived from a study of naive and memory T cell subsets. Study conclusions and caveats: In CD4 and CD8 cells, diversity dropped from naive through EMRA. A clonotype means one alpha or beta sequence, not an alpha/beta pair.

CD4+ T cell IFNgamma after overnight CMV lysate exposure gave donor CMV status. CD4 T cells were positively selected, then CD8 T cells from the CD4-negative fraction. An equimolar mix of two oligonucleotides served as the beta constant-region primer for TRBC1 and TRBC2. Ligated cDNA was amplified by four rounds of PCR with nested alpha and beta constant-region primers and SP2. TCRdb processed the UMI-ligation and nested PCR reads anew with MiXCR; each CDR3 protein has one entry. This table holds 100,000 to 150,000 distinct CDR3 sequences, 30% to 45% found once. This clonotype was obtained from a human donor in good health. Sequenced: central memory CD4+ T cells from blood.

In DNA, the CDR3 is TGTGCCTGGAGCAGAAATAATTCACCCCTCCACTTT. The encoded protein is CAWSRNNSPLHF. The chain combines TRBV30 with TRBJ1-6; no reliable D call. Germline V CDR1 and CDR2: GTSNPN, SVGIG (reference sequence). This CDR3 comprises 12 residues. V was shortened by 3 bases and J by 5 bases, with 5 bases between the two germline ends.